This entry concerns a single TCR beta chain. Antigen unknown. At one end the junction does not follow the germline gene, possibly because of a read error. Prepared libraries of TCR beta cDNA carried unique molecular identifiers. One entry per CDR3 protein, called by TCRdb with MiXCR from the PCR reads. This sample yields 700,000 to 800,000 distinct CDR3 sequences, of which roughly 27% are seen a single time; about 0.5% belongs to the top ten. This specimen comes from a study of post-analysis software for immune sequencing data. Study overall: The study covered relapsing-remitting, secondary progressive and progressive-relapsing courses of multiple sclerosis.

Study observations and caveats: Comparison with controls showed significantly lower normalized Chao1 diversity in multiple sclerosis patients. Strong co-clustering by F measure was seen for same-batch samples.

Sequencing was performed on blood. The source of this sequence is a girl aged 10 to 17 with multiple sclerosis.

The CDR3 is CASSATRGLSSYEQYF. The CDR3 DNA sequence: TGTGCTAGCAGCGCCACTCGGGGACTGAGCTCCTACGAGCAGTACTTC. The chain carries TRBV7-7 and TRBJ2-7, with D possibly TRBD2 on 6 matching bases. The CDR3 consists of 16 residues. Germline lookup yields CDR1 SSHAT and CDR2 FNYEAQ (reference sequence).